The entry below gives a single T cell receptor beta chain sequence along with its context. Its antigen is unknown. Profiling relied on immunoSEQ multiplex PCR, and the TCRdb table lists in-frame clones only, not all of them. The table includes about 22,000 clones, around 80% detected once. These data belong to a study of T cells in narcolepsy. Study-wide results and caveats: Some memory CD4+ repertoires had no autoreactive clone sequences. Comparing one patient's CSF and blood CD4+ clonotypes highlighted HCRT- and TRIB2-specific autoreactive clonotypes.

CDR3 size: 12 residues. Germline V gives CDR1 SGHTA, CDR2 FQGNSA. Trimming removed 0 bases at V and 7 bases at J, with 5 bases between. This sequence was found in a human donor in good health. The sample consisted of memory (CD45RA-) CD4+ T cells from blood. The chain couples TRBV7-2 to TRBJ2-3, with D hard to call. In DNA, the CDR3 is TGTGCCAGCAGCTTAGCGGCAAATACGCAGTATTTT. Translating gives CASSLAANTQYF.